This TCR beta chain was profiled in a study of OX40 agonist ivuxolimab in advanced cancers. Study-wide results and caveats: Clones of CD4+ and CD8+ blood T cells grew by week 6 at doses of 0.1 to 3.0 mg/kg. No antigen was identified for the clonally expanded peripheral T cells. The 0.1-3.0 mg/kg partial responders had among the lowest clonal expansion.

On this clone: Antigen: not known. Since the CDR3 does not end with the conserved phenylalanine or tryptophan, this likely comes from a read error.

Sequencing was performed with immunoSEQ multiplex PCR; in TCRdb, only in-frame clones are kept and a portion is missing. The table lists about 60,000 clones, about 90% of them singletons. The ends were cut back, 5 bases at V and 6 bases at J, with 3 bases in the middle. The CDR3 runs to 11 residues. Sequences were derived from CD4+ or CD8+ T cells sorted from blood, sampled in a trial of the OX40 agonist ivuxolimab. The chain combines TRBV5-3 with TRBJ1-6; D remains unclear. TRBV5-3 falls under the ORF class, with uncertain function. This sequence originates from an adult with an advanced solid tumor such as melanoma, head and neck, liver or kidney cancer. The CDR3 protein is CARRVNSPLHL. The CDR3 coding sequence is TGTGCCAGAAGGGTTAATTCACCCCTCCACCTT.